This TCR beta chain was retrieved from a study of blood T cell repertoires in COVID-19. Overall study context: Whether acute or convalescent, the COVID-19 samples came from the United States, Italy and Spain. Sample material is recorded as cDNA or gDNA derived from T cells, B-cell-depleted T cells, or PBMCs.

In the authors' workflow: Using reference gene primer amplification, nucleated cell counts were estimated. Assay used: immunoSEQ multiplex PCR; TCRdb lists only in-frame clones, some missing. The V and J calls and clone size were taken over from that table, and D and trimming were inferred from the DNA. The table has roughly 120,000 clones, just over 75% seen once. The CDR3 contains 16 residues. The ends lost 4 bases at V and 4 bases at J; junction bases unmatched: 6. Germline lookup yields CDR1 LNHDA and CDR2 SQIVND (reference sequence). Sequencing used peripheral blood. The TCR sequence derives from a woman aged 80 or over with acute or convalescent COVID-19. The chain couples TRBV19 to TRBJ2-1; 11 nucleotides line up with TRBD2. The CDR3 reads CASSSLGTSGYNEQFF. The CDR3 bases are TGTGCCAGTAGTAGTCTGGGGACTAGCGGTTACAATGAGCAGTTCTTC. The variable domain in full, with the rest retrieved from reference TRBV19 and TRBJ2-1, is DGGITQSPKYLFRKEGQNVTLSCEQNLNHDAMYWYRQDPGQGLRLIYYSQIVNDFQKGDIAEGYSVSREKKESFPLTVTSAQKNPTAFYLCASSSLGTSGYNEQFFGPGTRLTVL.